This T cell receptor beta chain derives from a study of blood T cell repertoires in COVID-19. Study-wide context: Acute and convalescent COVID-19 specimens originated in the United States, Italy and Spain. PBMCs, B-cell-depleted T cells, or T cells were the source of the cDNA or gDNA that made up the material.

The CDR3 is 15 amino acids. V shed 3 bases, J shed 5 bases, and the junction held 4 bases outside the gene matches. Per the germline V gene, CDR1 is SGHNT and CDR2 is YYREEE (reference sequence). Study processing details: Nucleated cell number was recorded as an estimate derived from reference gene primer amplification. Measured with immunoSEQ multiplex PCR; TCRdb has only the in-frame clones, and not every one. V, J and clone size are taken as reported in that table, and D and trimming were inferred from the DNA itself. The repertoire consists of about 140,000 clones, with approximately 80% occurring once and the leading ten covering 16%.

The sequencing input was peripheral blood. V is TRBV5-4 and J is TRBJ2-3; the match to TRBD2 covers 12 bases. The TCR was taken from a man aged 45 to 65 with acute or convalescent COVID-19. CDR3 loop: CASSSSGGAEDTQYF. Written as DNA, the CDR3 is TGTGCCAGCAGCTCTAGCGGGGGGGCCGAAGATACGCAGTATTTT. The whole variable domain, filled in from reference TRBV5-4 and TRBJ2-3, reads ETGVTQSPTHLIKTRGQQVTLRCSSQSGHNTVSWYQQALGQGPQFIFQYYREEENGRGNFPPRFSGLQFPNYSSELNVNALELDDSALYLCASSSSGGAEDTQYFGPGTRLTVL.